The 10 T cell receptor beta chains below all came from one sample that was sequenced in a study of blood T cell repertoires in COVID-19. Measured with immunoSEQ multiplex PCR; TCRdb has only the in-frame clones, and not every one. The sample lists fewer than 80,000 clones, about 87% occurring once. The sequenced sample was peripheral blood. The source is a human donor in a cohort sampled during active COVID-19.

The chain joins TRBV27 to TRBJ2-4; D may be TRBD1 (6 bases). The germline V gene has CDR1 MNHEY and CDR2 SMNVEV (reference sequence). The CDR3 is 17 amino acids. The germline V and J ends were trimmed by 1 base and 1 base, with 14 bases remaining between them. CDR3 DNA: TGTGCCAGCAGTTTATTGTCGACAGGACTTGCCAAAAACATTCAGTACTTC. Its translation: CASSLLSTGLAKNIQYF.

V gene TRBV6-5 combines with J gene TRBJ1-5; D not certain. The V gene lost 11 bases and the J gene lost 2 bases, with 10 bases spanning the gap. Germline lookup yields CDR1 MNHEY and CDR2 SVGAGI. This CDR3 comprises 12 residues. Here the CDR3 DNA reads TGTGCCGTAGGGAGGGGCAATCAGCCCCAGCATTTT. Translating it yields CAVGRGNQPQHF.

The V and J genes are TRBV27 and TRBJ2-5; 8 bases map to TRBD2. Trimming cost V 5 bases and J 4 bases; bases outside gene matches: 9. CDR1 and CDR2 (germline): MNHEY, SMNVEV (reference sequence). The CDR3 is made up of 15 amino acids. CDR3: CASSTRLAGIETQYF. The CDR3 bases are TGTGCCAGCAGTACCCGATTAGCGGGAATAGAGACCCAGTACTTC.

The chain has TRBV5-1 and TRBJ2-3; 7 bases are shared with TRBD1. V shed 3 bases and J 6 bases; nucleotides not matched to a gene: 10. Germline CDR1 is SGHRS and CDR2 is YFSETQ. CDR3 length: 15 residues. The CDR3: CASSWGNRGSDTQYF. The CDR3 nucleotides are TGCGCCAGCAGCTGGGGCAACAGGGGCTCCGATACGCAGTATTTT.

The chain employs TRBV2 and TRBJ1-1; 11 bases are shared with TRBD1. After removal of 4 bases from V and 4 bases from J, the junction contained 2 bases not matched to a gene. CDR1 is SNHLY and CDR2 is FYNNEI in the germline V gene. This CDR3 spans 14 amino acids. The CDR3 coding sequence is TGTGCCAGCAGTGTGGGACAGGGGGGCACTGAAGCTTTCTTT. It specifies CASSVGQGGTEAFF.

This chain joins TRBV19 and TRBJ2-1; 8 nucleotides line up with TRBD2. The V and J ends lost 1 base and 6 bases, in that order; junction bases with no gene match: 5. CDR3 size: 15 residues. Looked up from germline, CDR1 is LNHDA and CDR2 is SQIVND (reference sequence). Here the CDR3 DNA reads TGTGCCAGTAGTATAGCTTCGGCGGGGGGCAATGAGCAGTTCTTC. The encoded protein is CASSIASAGGNEQFF.

In its sample, this clone was seen a few times. The chain uses TRBV5-1 and TRBJ2-7; 10 bases fit TRBD1. The germline V gene has CDR1 SGHRS and CDR2 YFSETQ. This CDR3 spans 15 amino acids. V was pared by 3 bases and J by 6 bases, with 9 bases of the junction left unmatched. The CDR3 is CASSSRTGGPREQYF. The CDR3 nucleotides read TGCGCCAGCAGCTCTCGGACAGGGGGGCCTCGCGAGCAGTACTTC.

The V and J genes are TRBV3-1 (or the pseudogene TRBV3-2) and TRBJ2-5; TRBD2 matches at 9 bases. The CDR3 extends over 15 amino acids. The V and J ends lost 5 bases and 5 bases, in that order; junction bases with no gene match: 9. Germline V lookup: CDR1 LGHDT, CDR2 YNNKEL (reference sequence). CDR3 bases: TGTGCCAGCAGCAAGACTAGCGGAGGGGGGGAGACCCAGTACTTC. Its translation: CASSKTSGGGETQYF.

This sequence joins TRBV4-2 and TRBJ2-1; 8 bases fit TRBD2. The V gene's germline CDR1 is LGHNA and CDR2 YNFKEQ. Trimming cost V 7 bases and J 4 bases; bases outside gene matches: 9. The CDR3 is 15 amino acids. The DNA of the CDR3 is TGTGCCAGCACCGGGGGGGGGCTGGAGTACAATGAGCAGTTCTTC. Its translation is CASTGGGLEYNEQFF.

The rearrangement uses TRBV6-5 and TRBJ1-2; TRBD1 might be the D (5 bases). Germline assignment: CDR1 MNHEY and CDR2 SVGAGI. The CDR3 length is 13 residues. V was cut by 7 bases and J by 4 bases, with 13 bases left in between. CDR3 in amino acids: CASTDGGAYGYTF. Here the CDR3 DNA reads TGTGCCAGCACCGATGGAGGGGCCTATGGCTACACCTTC.